These T cell receptor beta chains were read from a single sample in a study of cytomegalovirus exposure and HLA in healthy donors. Profiled with immunoSEQ multiplex PCR; TCRdb holds only in-frame clones, not every one. The sample has roughly 120,000 clones, approximately 80% seen once. The sequencing input was PBMCs. All receptors come from a human donor in good health. Each CDR3 is given with its conserved first and last residue. D genes are given only for firm matches. Not all rows give a size; the values are once, few, many and, for expanded clones, a class.

abundance: NA
j_gene: TRBJ2-2
d_gene: TRBD2
v_gene: TRBV6-6
CDR3aa: CASRREGLPGELFF
CDR3nt: TGTGCCAGCCGACGGGAGGGCCTACCCGGGGAGCTGTTTTTT

abundance: NA
j_gene: TRBJ1-3
d_gene: NA
v_gene: TRBV28
CDR3aa: CASSPRVHGNTIYF
CDR3nt: TGTGCCAGCAGTCCCCGGGTCCACGGGAACACCATATATTTT

abundance: NA
j_gene: TRBJ2-7
d_gene: TRBD1
v_gene: TRBV19
CDR3aa: CASSIARTGGYEQYF
CDR3nt: TGTGCCAGTAGTATAGCCCGGACAGGGGGCTACGAGCAGTACTTC

abundance: NA
j_gene: TRBJ2-1
d_gene: NA
v_gene: TRBV25-1
CDR3aa: CASSEFKGSLGDEQFF
CDR3nt: TGTGCCAGCAGTGAATTTAAAGGAAGTCTGGGCGATGAGCAGTTCTTC

abundance: NA
j_gene: TRBJ2-5
d_gene: NA
v_gene: TRBV28
CDR3aa: CASSLSPRETQYF
CDR3nt: TGTGCCAGCAGTTTATCGCCTAGGGAGACCCAGTACTTC

abundance: NA
j_gene: TRBJ1-5
d_gene: NA
v_gene: TRBV19
CDR3aa: CASSLNTNQPQHF
CDR3nt: TGTGCCAGTAGTCTTAACACCAATCAGCCCCAGCATTTT

abundance: NA
j_gene: TRBJ1-1
d_gene: TRBD1
v_gene: TRBV19
CDR3aa: CASSIIQGQGGIMNTEAFF
CDR3nt: TGTGCCAGTAGTATTATCCAAGGACAGGGGGGCATCATGAACACTGAAGCTTTCTTT

abundance: NA
j_gene: TRBJ2-1
d_gene: NA
v_gene: TRBV6-5
CDR3aa: CASTLRGWERDEQFF
CDR3nt: TGTGCCAGCACCCTCCGGGGGTGGGAGAGGGATGAGCAGTTCTTC

abundance: NA
j_gene: TRBJ2-1
d_gene: NA
v_gene: TRBV29-1
CDR3aa: CSATRAGGGNNEQFF
CDR3nt: TGCAGCGCGACCAGGGCTGGGGGAGGCAACAATGAGCAGTTCTTC

abundance: few
j_gene: TRBJ2-7
d_gene: NA
v_gene: TRBV28
CDR3aa: CASSLFELDEQYF
CDR3nt: TGTGCCAGCAGTTTATTTGAGCTTGACGAGCAGTACTTC

abundance: NA
j_gene: TRBJ1-4
d_gene: TRBD1
v_gene: TRBV30
CDR3aa: CAWSVFWRQGTNEKLFF
CDR3nt: TGTGCCTGGAGTGTCTTCTGGCGACAGGGGACTAATGAAAAACTGTTTTTT

abundance: NA
j_gene: TRBJ2-5
d_gene: TRBD1
v_gene: TRBV2
CDR3aa: CASRTDRGGETQYF
CDR3nt: TGTGCCAGCAGGACGGACAGGGGTGGAGAGACCCAGTACTTC

abundance: NA
j_gene: TRBJ1-4
d_gene: NA
v_gene: TRBV7-9
CDR3aa: CASSHPDSTNEKLFF
CDR3nt: TGTGCCAGCAGCCACCCAGATTCAACTAATGAAAAACTGTTTTTT

abundance: once
j_gene: TRBJ2-5
d_gene: TRBD2
v_gene: TRBV5-1
CDR3aa: CASSSSGGKETQYF
CDR3nt: TGCGCCAGCAGCTCTAGCGGGGGAAAAGAGACCCAGTACTTC

abundance: NA
j_gene: TRBJ2-5
d_gene: TRBD1
v_gene: TRBV5-1
CDR3aa: CASSWGQGPGETQYF
CDR3nt: TGCGCCAGCAGCTGGGGACAGGGGCCCGGGGAGACCCAGTACTTC